Presented here are 20 T cell receptor beta chains from one specimen sequenced in a study of shared clonotypes between healthy human individuals. Assay used: immunoSEQ multiplex PCR; TCRdb lists only in-frame clones, some missing. The table includes over a million clones, roughly 80% detected once. What was sequenced was memory CD4+ T cells sorted from blood. Regarding subset: CD45RA-negative fraction. The receptors were sampled from a man aged 18 to 30 in good health.

The V and J genes are TRBV11-2 and TRBJ2-3; 8 positions match TRBD2. V gave up 1 base and J gave up 9 bases; unmatched junction bases: 18. The germline V gene has CDR1 SGHAT and CDR2 FQNNGV. The CDR3 totals 18 residues. The CDR3 is CASSLGGTPGHREGTQYF. For the CDR3, the DNA is TGTGCCAGCAGCTTAGGCGGGACTCCCGGACATCGGGAGGGGACGCAGTATTTT.

CDR3 bases: TGTGCCAGCAGGGGACAAATCAACACCGGGGAGCTGTTTTTT. Translation gives CASRGQINTGELFF. The V and J genes are TRBV2 and TRBJ2-2, with a possible D match to TRBD1 (6 bases). The CDR3 length is 14 residues. V was shortened by 6 bases and J by 2 bases, with 10 bases between the two germline ends. The germline CDR1 and CDR2 sequences are SNHLY and FYNNEI.

V and J are TRBV6-1 and TRBJ2-1; TRBD2 aligns across 12 bases. The CDR3 has 16 amino acids. With 4 bases clipped from V and 5 bases from J, the junction kept 6 bases outside the gene matches. Germline-derived CDR1 and CDR2 are MNHNS and SASEGT. This CDR3 is CASSGWTSGMDNEQFF. In nucleotides, the CDR3 is TGTGCCAGCAGTGGTTGGACTAGCGGGATGGACAATGAGCAGTTCTTC.

The J gene is TRBJ1-1, the V gene TRBV10-3; no clear D. CDR3 size: 13 residues. Germline CDR1 ENHRY, CDR2 SYGVKD. The V end lost 3 bases, the J end lost 5 bases, and 10 bases lay between the germline ends. CDR3 bases: TGTGCCATCAGTGATGAGTATATGACTGAAGCTTTCTTT. It codes for CAISDEYMTEAFF.

This clone turned up a few times. The chain has TRBV5-4 and TRBJ2-7, with D uncertain. CDR3 length: 13 residues. From germline, CDR1 is SGHNT and CDR2 YYREEE (reference sequence). V dropped 2 bases and J dropped 3 bases, with 9 bases sitting between them. CDR3 bases: TGTGCCAGCAGCTTAGTTAATGGCTACGAGCAGTACTTC. It specifies CASSLVNGYEQYF.

This chain connects TRBV29-1 to TRBJ1-2, with 12 bases lining up with TRBD1. Per germline, CDR1 SQVTM and CDR2 ANQGSEA. The V segment lost 4 bases and the J segment 4 bases; nucleotides outside the gene matches: 7. The CDR3 is 15 amino acids. The CDR3 region has the DNA TGCAGCGTTGGGGGGACAGGGGGCTTCGGCTATGGCTACACCTTC. Its translation is CSVGGTGGFGYGYTF.

The table lists this clone with a few counts. The V and J genes are TRBV5-1 and TRBJ2-7, with D hard to call. Germline CDR1 SGHRS, CDR2 YFSETQ. V shed 6 bases and J shed 0 bases, with 10 bases lying between them. This CDR3 comprises 13 residues. CDR3 region: CASTHAHSYEQYF. The DNA of the CDR3 is TGCGCCAGCACCCACGCACACTCCTACGAGCAGTACTTC.

The rearrangement uses TRBV5-1 and TRBJ1-1, with TRBD1 as a possible D gene (6 bases). The germline CDR1 and CDR2 sequences are SGHRS and YFSETQ. The germline V and J ends were trimmed by 4 bases and 1 base, with 11 bases remaining between them. The CDR3 consists of 14 residues. DNA of the CDR3: TGCGCCAGCAGCACTCAGGGACAGAACACTGAAGCTTTCTTT. Its translation: CASSTQGQNTEAFF.

This chain links TRBV11-3 with TRBJ2-4, with D tentatively TRBD1 or TRBD2 (5 bases each). The germline V and J ends were trimmed by 5 bases and 0 bases, with 8 bases remaining between them. Germline V lookup: CDR1 SGHNT, CDR2 YENEEA. The CDR3 covers 14 residues. This CDR3 is CASSGTIAKNIQYF. The CDR3, as DNA: TGTGCCAGCAGCGGGACCATAGCCAAAAACATTCAGTACTTC.

The chain links TRBV7-9 to TRBJ2-5; D is ambiguous. TRBJ2-7 explains the end of the DNA better; the J call may be wrong. The CDR3 spans 14 residues. Germline values: CDR1 SEHNR, CDR2 FQNEAQ (reference sequence). The CDR3 DNA reads as TGTGCCAGCAGCCCGGACGGTCAGGCCTACGAGCAGTACTTC. Protein: CASSPDGQAYEQYF.

The chain recombines TRBV7-2 with TRBJ1-2; D is unresolved. With 7 bases removed from V and 3 bases from J, the gap between germline ends came to 21 bases. Germline lookup yields CDR1 SGHTA and CDR2 FQGNSA. The CDR3 runs to 16 residues. Here the CDR3 reads CASNEGFGHTDYGYTF. The DNA for the CDR3 is TGTGCCAGCAATGAGGGCTTTGGCCATACTGACTATGGCTACACCTTC.

This clone was seen once. The chain combines TRBV6-1 with TRBJ2-7; D not certain. Between the trimmed V and J ends, which lost 1 base and 0 bases, there was a span of 13 bases. CDR1 is MNHNS and CDR2 is SASEGT in the germline V gene. The CDR3 runs 16 residues. CDR3 sequence reads: CASSEVVAWSSYEQYF. CDR3 sequence (DNA): TGTGCCAGCAGTGAAGTGGTTGCCTGGAGCTCCTACGAGCAGTACTTC.

V and J are TRBV7-9 and TRBJ1-3; D is ambiguous. Trimming left V 0 bases short and J 6 bases short, with 3 bases between. The CDR3 has 12 amino acids. Germline values: CDR1 SEHNR, CDR2 FQNEAQ (reference sequence). The CDR3, as DNA: TGTGCCAGCAGCTTAGCGCAAAACACCATATATTTT. Protein: CASSLAQNTIYF.

The CDR3 sequence is CASSLLGETADTQYF. CDR3 DNA: TGTGCCAGCTCACTATTGGGGGAGACGGCAGATACGCAGTATTTT. The rearrangement joins TRBV18 to TRBJ2-3; the D gene could be TRBD1 or TRBD2 (5 bases each). The CDR3 spans 15 residues. Germline lookup yields CDR1 KGHSH and CDR2 LQKENI. V shed 4 bases and J shed 4 bases, with 15 bases lying between them.

V and J are TRBV5-1 and TRBJ2-1, with 9 bases that match TRBD1. V shed 0 bases and J 0 bases; nucleotides not matched to a gene: 4. Germline values: CDR1 SGHRS, CDR2 YFSETQ. CDR3 length equals 17 residues. The CDR3 spells CASSLVGTGISYNEQFF. The CDR3 coding sequence is TGCGCCAGCAGCTTGGTGGGGACAGGGATCTCCTACAATGAGCAGTTCTTC.

Regarding this clone: This same CDR3 is encoded by further DNA sequences in the sample. The CDR3 region has the DNA TGTGCCAGTAGTGGACTGGCGGGCACCGGGGAGCTGTTTTTT. As protein: CASSGLAGTGELFF. This sequence joins TRBV19 and TRBJ2-2; D may be TRBD2 (5 bases). Trimming took 5 bases from V and 4 from J, leaving 11 bases between them. The CDR3 is 14 residues long. The germline gives CDR1 LNHDA, CDR2 SQIVND (reference sequence). Supplemented by reference TRBV19 and TRBJ2-2, the full variable domain reads DGGITQSPKYLFRKEGQNVTLSCEQNLNHDAMYWYRQDPGQGLRLIYYSQIVNDFQKGDIAEGYSVSREKKESFPLTVTSAQKNPTAFYLCASSGLAGTGELFFGEGSRLTVL.

The V gene is TRBV7-9, the J gene TRBJ2-5, with D perhaps matching TRBD1 (6 bases). There are 15 residues in the CDR3. The ends were cut back, 7 bases at V and 5 bases at J, with 20 bases in the middle. CDR1 and CDR2 from the germline V gene are SEHNR and FQNEAQ (reference sequence). The CDR3 bases are TGTGCCAGCACGAGCCAGGGAGCGAGGGGGGAGACCCAGTACTTC. Translated, it gives CASTSQGARGETQYF.

The rearrangement links TRBV27 to TRBJ1-5; no definite D call. Trimming pared 0 bases from V and 9 bases from J, leaving 18 bases between. Looked up from germline, CDR1 is MNHEY and CDR2 is SMNVEV (reference sequence). The CDR3 is 16 residues long. Here the CDR3 DNA reads TGTGCCAGCAGTTTATCCCCCACGTGGGGAGCTCTGCCCCAGCATTTT. Protein product: CASSLSPTWGALPQHF.

The chain uses TRBV5-6 and TRBJ2-6; 9 bases are a match to TRBD1. CDR1 and CDR2 from the germline V gene are SGHDT and YYEEEE. The CDR3 extends over 18 amino acids. Unmatched junction bases numbered 8, after V lost 4 bases and J lost 0 bases. DNA for the CDR3: TGTGCCAGCAGCCAGTGGACAGGGGTCAGCTCTGGGGCCAACGTCCTGACTTTC. Residues: CASSQWTGVSSGANVLTF.

This rearrangement joins TRBV9 to TRBJ2-1; 8 nucleotides match TRBD2. After removal of 1 base from V and 6 bases from J, the junction contained 6 bases not matched to a gene. Germline-derived CDR1 and CDR2 are SGDLS and YYNGEE. This CDR3 comprises 15 residues. The CDR3 loop is CASSVQTGGGNEQFF. CDR3 DNA: TGTGCCAGCAGCGTACAGACGGGAGGGGGCAATGAGCAGTTCTTC.